This T cell receptor (beta chain) was recorded in a study of shared clonotypes between healthy human individuals. Broader study findings: Donor scarcity curtailed the genetic and exposure-history diversity represented herein. In this cohort, only blood was sampled, and tissue repertoires likely differ.

Trimming stripped 4 bases from V and 6 bases from J, with 12 bases between. The CDR3 has 14 amino acids. Germline V lookup: CDR1 MNHEY, CDR2 SMNVEV (reference sequence). Clones were read by immunoSEQ multiplex PCR, and TCRdb kept only the in-frame ones, dropping some. There are approximately 1.9 million clones in the sample; approximately 92% occur only once, and more than 1.5% lies in the top ten. Naive CD8 cells were CD45RO-negative, positively selected for CCR7, excluding terminally differentiated effector memory CD45RA+ cells. Notes on this clone: Its target is not known.

Material for sequencing was naive CD8+ T cells from PBMCs. The rearrangement joins TRBV27 to TRBJ1-4, with D tentatively TRBD1 (6 bases). The receptor comes from a man aged 18-30 years in good health. Some clones in this sample may be carry-over from other donors' samples. This chain's CDR3 is CASSSIYRDEKLFF. CDR3 nucleotide sequence: TGTGCCAGCAGTTCGATTTACAGGGATGAAAAACTGTTTTTT. Filled out from reference TRBV27 and TRBJ1-4, the complete variable domain reads EAQVTQNPRYLITVTGKKLTVTCSQNMNHEYMSWYRQDPGLGLRQIYYSMNVEVTDKGDVPEGYKVSRKEKRNFPLILESPSPNQTSLYFCASSSIYRDEKLFFGSGTQLSVL.